A single sample is the source of the 32 T cell receptor beta chains below, sequenced in a study of vaccination effects on CD4 cells after COVID-19. Sequencing followed a ViraFEST assay step that expanded antigen-specific CD4+ T cells with viral peptide pools. Subsequent to about 10 days of culture, CD4+ T cells were isolated. As their vaccination, participants received two doses of either BNT162b2 or mRNA-1273. Sequencing was performed with immunoSEQ multiplex PCR; in TCRdb, only in-frame clones are kept and a portion is missing. The sample has roughly 41,000 clones; nearly 75% are singletons. Which antigens these TCRs recognize remains unknown. The sequences come from CD4+ T cells from PBMCs cultured with HCoV-OC43 spike peptides, collected after COVID-19 vaccination. Subset defined: HCoV-OC43 spike overlapping peptide pool stimulation. The source is a human donor who received a COVID-19 vaccine.

This clone was seen once. The V and J genes are TRBV9 and TRBJ1-1, with D perhaps matching TRBD1 (5 bases). Trimming removed 4 bases from V and 1 base from J, with 14 bases in between. This CDR3 is built from 15 residues. Germline-derived CDR1 and CDR2 are SGDLS and YYNGEE. The CDR3 protein is CASSPSGAANTEAFF. The CDR3 nucleotides are TGTGCCAGCAGCCCAAGTGGGGCAGCGAACACTGAAGCTTTCTTT.

This clone was picked up a small number of times. The chain carries TRBV2 and TRBJ1-6, with D perhaps TRBD1 (5 bases). Deletions cut 6 bases from V and 5 bases from J, with 8 bases between. Per germline, CDR1 SNHLY and CDR2 FYNNEI. The CDR3 runs to 13 residues. The chain's CDR3 is CASRTENNSPLHF. CDR3 coding DNA: TGTGCCAGCAGGACAGAAAATAATTCACCCCTCCACTTT.

The genes are TRBV9 and TRBJ2-3, with 8 bases lining up with TRBD2. V shed 0 bases, J shed 2 bases, and the junction held 5 bases outside the gene matches. Germline assignment: CDR1 SGDLS and CDR2 YYNGEE. The CDR3 covers 16 residues. The DNA of the CDR3 is TGTGCCAGCAGCGTAGGAGCGGGGGATTCCACAGATACGCAGTATTTT. Translated, it gives CASSVGAGDSTDTQYF.

On this clone: An end of the junction does not agree with germline; a read error may underlie this. The CDR3 DNA sequence: TGTGCCAGCAGCCCTGCGGATAAGCTAGACTCGTCAAATTTT. This sequence encodes CASSPADKLDSSNF. The genes are TRBV5-4 and TRBJ2-3; D not resolved. Germline assignment: CDR1 SGHNT and CDR2 YYREEE (reference sequence). The CDR3 totals 14 residues.

The chain links TRBV28 to TRBJ1-1; tentative D call: TRBD1 (5 bases). Germline CDR1 MDHEN, CDR2 SYDVKM. V lost 5 bases and J 5 bases, leaving 24 bases between the germline ends. This CDR3 is 17 amino acids long. The CDR3 spells CASSIIAGHGRKTEAFF. The CDR3 bases are TGTGCCAGCAGTATTATTGCAGGGCACGGTAGAAAAACTGAAGCTTTCTTT.

This chain joins TRBV6-5 and TRBJ1-5; possibly TRBD1 for D (6 bases). Germline loops: CDR1 MNHEY, CDR2 SVGAGI. The CDR3 is made up of 15 amino acids. The V end was cut by 5 bases, the J end by 5 bases, with 16 bases between. This CDR3 is CASSRDTTTYQPQHF. The CDR3 nucleotides are TGTGCCAGCAGTCGGGACACCACCACCTATCAGCCCCAGCATTTT.

The chain links TRBV29-1 to TRBJ1-1, with TRBD1 identical over 7 bases. V shed 5 bases and J 1 base; nucleotides not matched to a gene: 7. Germline V gives CDR1 SQVTM, CDR2 ANQGSEA. The CDR3 is 14 residues long. The CDR3 nucleotides are TGCAGCGTTAGCCGACAGGGAGGGAACACTGAAGCTTTCTTT. The encoded protein is CSVSRQGGNTEAFF.

The chain has TRBV19 and TRBJ1-5; D unclear. Between the trimmed V and J ends, which lost 6 bases and 1 base, there was a span of 16 bases. CDR3 length equals 16 residues. CDR1 is LNHDA and CDR2 is SQIVND in the germline V gene (reference sequence). CDR3 protein: CASSGRDSRSNQPQHF. In DNA form, the CDR3 reads TGTGCCAGTAGCGGGCGGGATTCCAGGAGCAATCAGCCCCAGCATTTT.

This clone was observed a handful of times. The chain is built from TRBV11-1 and TRBJ2-7; a possible D gene is TRBD1 (5 bases). V was clipped by 1 base and J by 4 bases, with 8 bases between them. The CDR3 is made up of 13 amino acids. CDR1 is SGHAT and CDR2 is FQDESV in the germline V gene (reference sequence). CDR3 amino acids: CASSLGQRYEQYF. The CDR3 DNA follows: TGTGCCAGCAGCTTAGGACAGAGATACGAGCAGTACTTC.

This clone came up a few times. CDR3 bases: TGTGCCAGTAGTCTCCAACAGAACACCGGGGAGCTGTTTTTT. This codes for CASSLQQNTGELFF. This rearrangement joins TRBV19 to TRBJ2-2, with unresolved D. Germline-derived CDR1 and CDR2 are LNHDA and SQIVND (reference sequence). The CDR3 is 14 amino acids. The V gene lost 5 bases and the J gene lost 1 base, with 8 bases spanning the gap. Together with reference TRBV19 and TRBJ2-2, the CDR3 gives the full variable domain: DGGITQSPKYLFRKEGQNVTLSCEQNLNHDAMYWYRQDPGQGLRLIYYSQIVNDFQKGDIAEGYSVSREKKESFPLTVTSAQKNPTAFYLCASSLQQNTGELFFGEGSRLTVL.

The chain uses TRBV5-1 and TRBJ2-1, with 11 bases that match TRBD2. V gave up 1 base and J gave up 7 bases; unmatched junction bases: 4. This CDR3 has 15 residues. The germline CDR1 and CDR2 sequences are SGHRS and YFSETQ. The CDR3 loop is CASSLSLAGVNEQFF. The DNA of the CDR3 is TGCGCCAGCAGCTTGTCACTAGCGGGAGTGAATGAGCAGTTCTTC.

This sequence joins TRBV13 and TRBJ1-1; 8 bases line up with TRBD1. Losses at the gene ends were 2 bases for V and 4 bases for J; bases not matched to a gene: 15. CDR3 length: 18 amino acids. Germline CDR1 is PRHDT and CDR2 is FYEKMQ (reference sequence). The CDR3 nucleotides are TGTGCCAGCAGCTTAACCTCCTACTTCGGACAGGGTCCCACTGAAGCTTTCTTT. It encodes CASSLTSYFGQGPTEAFF.

The CDR3 nucleotides read TGTGCCAGCAGTGGGCAGTACTATGGCTACACCTTC. This gives the protein CASSGQYYGYTF. The chain uses TRBV2 and TRBJ1-2, with D uncertain. Germline V lookup: CDR1 SNHLY, CDR2 FYNNEI. Trimming shortened V by 4 bases and J by 3 bases, and 6 bases separated the two germline ends. The CDR3 contains 12 residues.

CDR3 in DNA: TGTGCCTGGAGTGAGGGACAGATTGTCGAGCAGTACTTC. Protein: CAWSEGQIVEQYF. This chain links TRBV30 with TRBJ2-7, with TRBD1 matching 7 bases. The germline gives CDR1 GTSNPN, CDR2 SVGIG (reference sequence). After removal of 1 base from V and 6 bases from J, the junction contained 6 bases not matched to a gene. The CDR3 is 13 amino acids.

The V gene is TRBV3-1 (or the pseudogene TRBV3-2), the J gene TRBJ2-5; 11 positions match TRBD2. This CDR3 is built from 18 residues. V was pared by 0 bases and J by 2 bases, with 8 bases of the junction left unmatched. Germline V gene sequence: CDR1 LGHDT, CDR2 YNNKEL (reference sequence). The CDR3: CASSQDPVTSGVQETQYF. The CDR3 DNA sequence: TGTGCCAGCAGCCAAGATCCGGTGACTAGCGGGGTACAAGAGACCCAGTACTTC.

J is TRBJ1-2 and V is TRBV18, with 7 positions matching TRBD1. Germline V gives CDR1 KGHSH, CDR2 LQKENI. This CDR3 spans 16 amino acids. The V and J ends lost 2 bases and 4 bases, in that order; junction bases with no gene match: 10. The CDR3 DNA reads TGTGCCAGCTCACCATCGACAGGGTTGAAAAGCTATGGCTACACCTTC. Amino acid sequence: CASSPSTGLKSYGYTF.

In this sample, this clone turned up a few times. V usage is TRBV6-2 or TRBV6-3 and J usage is TRBJ2-7; 13 bases line up with TRBD2. Trimming at V came to 4 bases and at J to 4 bases, leaving 4 bases not matched to a gene. Germline values: CDR1 MNHEY, CDR2 SVGEGT. The CDR3 length is 15 residues. Here the CDR3 DNA reads TGTGCCAGCAGTTTGGGACTAGCGGGATATTACGAGCAGTACTTC. It specifies CASSLGLAGYYEQYF.

This rearrangement joins TRBV6-1 to TRBJ2-1; D ambiguous. V gave up 5 bases and J gave up 4 bases, with 9 bases separating them. The CDR3 spans 13 residues. Germline CDR1 and CDR2: MNHNS and SASEGT. The CDR3 DNA follows: TGTGCCAGCAGTTATTTTTCTTACAATGAGCAGTTCTTC. It specifies CASSYFSYNEQFF.

The V gene is TRBV19, the J gene TRBJ2-1; TRBD1 agrees at 11 bases. V trimming: 5 bases; J trimming: 9 bases; junction bases outside the gene matches: 12. This CDR3 is 16 amino acids long. Germline CDR1 is LNHDA and CDR2 is SQIVND (reference sequence). CDR3 coding DNA: TGTGCCAGTAGTGTCCGGGACAGGGGGAATTGGATTGAGCAGTTCTTC. It yields the protein CASSVRDRGNWIEQFF. The full variable domain, rest sourced from reference TRBV19 and TRBJ2-1, is DGGITQSPKYLFRKEGQNVTLSCEQNLNHDAMYWYRQDPGQGLRLIYYSQIVNDFQKGDIAEGYSVSREKKESFPLTVTSAQKNPTAFYLCASSVRDRGNWIEQFFGPGTRLTVL.

This rearrangement joins TRBV11-3 to TRBJ1-4; 7 nucleotides align to TRBD1. Trimming cost V 4 bases and J 10 bases; bases outside gene matches: 3. The germline V gene has CDR1 SGHNT and CDR2 YENEEA. This CDR3 has 12 amino acids. DNA of the CDR3: TGTGCCAGCAGCTCCCAGGGGGGAAAACTGTTTTTT. Its protein product is CASSSQGGKLFF.

In this sample, this clone turned up once. The chain is built from TRBV19 and TRBJ1-2, with TRBD1 identical over 9 bases. CDR3 size: 16 residues. Germline lookup yields CDR1 LNHDA and CDR2 SQIVND (reference sequence). V shed 5 bases and J 2 bases; nucleotides not matched to a gene: 9. The CDR3 coding sequence is TGTGCCAGTAGTTCGCGAAGACAGGGGGAAAACTATGGCTACACCTTC. It codes for CASSSRRQGENYGYTF.

The rearrangement uses TRBV3-1 (or the pseudogene TRBV3-2) and TRBJ2-1, with TRBD2 matching over 7 bases. Germline V gene sequence: CDR1 LGHDT, CDR2 YNNKEL (reference sequence). V dropped 4 bases and J dropped 1; count of bases not matched to a gene: 10. The CDR3 covers 17 residues. Here the CDR3 reads CASSPMRASGSYNEQFF. For the CDR3, the DNA is TGTGCCAGCAGCCCCATGAGAGCTAGCGGATCCTACAATGAGCAGTTCTTC.

The DNA for the CDR3 is TGTAATATGGGACGGCCCTACGAGCAGTACTTC. Residues: CNMGRPYEQYF. V is TRBV19 and J is TRBJ2-7, with D possibly being TRBD1 or TRBD2 (5 bases each). Germline V gene data show CDR1 as LNHDA and CDR2 as SQIVND (reference sequence). The CDR3 is 11 amino acids.

The V and J genes are TRBV24-1 and TRBJ2-1; D is unresolved. V lost 6 bases and J 1 base, leaving 9 bases between the germline ends. The CDR3 has 14 residues. Germline values: CDR1 KGHDR, CDR2 SFDVKD. CDR3 sequence reads: CATSSVSSYNEQFF. For the CDR3, the DNA is TGTGCCACCAGTTCAGTAAGTTCCTACAATGAGCAGTTCTTC.

The V gene is TRBV10-3, the J gene TRBJ2-5; weak D call: TRBD2 (7 bases). The V gene's germline CDR1 is ENHRY and CDR2 SYGVKD. The V end lost 7 bases, the J end lost 2 bases, and 11 bases lay between the germline ends. The CDR3 consists of 13 residues. The CDR3 region is CAITGGLQETQYF. The CDR3 bases are TGTGCCATCACCGGGGGGCTTCAAGAGACCCAGTACTTC.

The chain recombines TRBV4-2 with TRBJ1-2; a weak D match, TRBD1 (5 bases). The V end lost 3 bases, the J end lost 6 bases, and 20 bases lay between the germline ends. CDR3 size: 16 residues. The V gene's germline CDR1 is LGHNA and CDR2 YNFKEQ. The CDR3 is CASSQEQTETSDGYTF. CDR3 coding DNA: TGTGCCAGCAGCCAGGAGCAGACAGAGACGTCGGATGGCTACACCTTC.

The chain uses TRBV4-1 and TRBJ1-6; a weak D match, TRBD1 (6 bases). This CDR3 comprises 17 residues. The germline CDR1 and CDR2 sequences are MGHRA and YSYEKL. V was cut by 1 base and J by 12 bases, with 22 bases left in between. The CDR3 bases are TGCGCCAGCAGCCAAGTTGGGGGGCGACGATCGGAGAGACCCCTCCACTTT. Its translation is CASSQVGGRRSERPLHF.

The chain links TRBV28 to TRBJ1-1; 9 bases map to TRBD1. Germline V lookup: CDR1 MDHEN, CDR2 SYDVKM. With 9 bases clipped from V and 5 bases from J, the junction kept 16 bases outside the gene matches. This CDR3 is 16 amino acids long. Here the CDR3 reads CASGGGQGGGETEAFF. Written as DNA, the CDR3 is TGTGCCAGTGGGGGGGGACAGGGTGGAGGAGAGACTGAAGCTTTCTTT.

The chain is built from TRBV19 and TRBJ2-2; the match to TRBD2 covers 9 bases. In germline, CDR1 is LNHDA, CDR2 SQIVND (reference sequence). CDR3 length: 14 residues. Unmatched junction bases numbered 4, after V lost 5 bases and J lost 6 bases. CDR3 in amino acids: CASSGAGGAGELFF. DNA for the CDR3: TGTGCCAGTAGTGGGGCGGGAGGGGCCGGGGAGCTGTTTTTT.

The rearrangement joins TRBV9 to TRBJ2-5; 7 positions agree with TRBD1. There are 15 residues in the CDR3. Trimming removed 0 bases from V and 5 bases from J; junction bases left unmatched: 7. The V gene's germline CDR1 is SGDLS and CDR2 YYNGEE. In nucleotides, the CDR3 is TGTGCCAGCAGCGTAGTTAGGGGGCCTGGGGAGACCCAGTACTTC. Protein: CASSVVRGPGETQYF.

The chain combines TRBV27 with TRBJ1-2; TRBD1 might be the D (5 bases). CDR1 and CDR2 from the germline V gene are MNHEY and SMNVEV (reference sequence). There are 14 residues in the CDR3. The germline V and J ends were trimmed by 4 bases and 4 bases, with 13 bases remaining between them. CDR3 DNA: TGTGCCAGCAGTTCCCACAGGAGGTCCTATGGCTACACCTTC. Its translation is CASSSHRRSYGYTF.

The genes are TRBV7-2 and TRBJ1-2; D not certain. V lost 1 base to trimming and J lost 4 bases, with 4 bases between them. The germline gives CDR1 SGHTA, CDR2 FQGNSA. The CDR3 runs 12 residues. Here the CDR3 reads CASSLDVYGYTF. In nucleotides, the CDR3 is TGTGCCAGCAGCTTAGATGTCTATGGCTACACCTTC.